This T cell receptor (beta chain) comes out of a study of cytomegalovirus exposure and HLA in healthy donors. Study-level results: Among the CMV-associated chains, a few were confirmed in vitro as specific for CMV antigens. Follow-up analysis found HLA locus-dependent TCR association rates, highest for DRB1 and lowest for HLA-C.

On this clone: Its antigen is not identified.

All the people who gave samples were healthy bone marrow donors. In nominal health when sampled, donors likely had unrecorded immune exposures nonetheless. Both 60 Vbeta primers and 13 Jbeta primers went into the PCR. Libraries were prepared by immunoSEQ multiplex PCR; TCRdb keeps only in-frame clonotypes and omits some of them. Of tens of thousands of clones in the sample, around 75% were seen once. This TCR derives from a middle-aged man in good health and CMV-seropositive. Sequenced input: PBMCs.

The CDR3 DNA reads as TGTGCCTGGGGACTAGAGAGGACCGGGGAGCTGTTTTTT. Its translation: CAWGLERTGELFF. The V call is TRBV30, the J call TRBJ2-2, with 7 bases that match TRBD2. This CDR3 region has 13 residues. Trimming took 5 bases from V and 5 from J; bases not matched to a gene: 5. Germline V lookup: CDR1 GTSNPN, CDR2 SVGIG (reference sequence).